This TCR beta chain was captured in a study of blood T cell repertoires in COVID-19. In the study overall: Donors in the United States, Italy and Spain gave samples during acute or convalescent COVID-19. Nucleic acid was either cDNA or gDNA, and it came from T cells, B-cell-depleted T cells, or PBMCs.

Germline V gene data show CDR1 as LGHNT and CDR2 as FRNRAP. The CDR3 has 15 amino acids. Trimming took 3 bases from V and 4 from J; bases not matched to a gene: 4. In the authors' workflow: Reference gene primers were amplified, and this amplification served to estimate nucleated cell counts. Sequencing used immunoSEQ multiplex PCR; TCRdb keeps in-frame clones, though not all of them. That table furnishes V, J and clone size, whereas the DNA furnished D and trimming. This sample carries 650,000 to 800,000 clones, about nine tenths of them seen once, and the ten largest clones take about 0.26%. This clone has a single count.

The sequence derives from a woman between 18 and 29 years old with acute or convalescent COVID-19. The J gene is TRBJ1-1, the V gene TRBV12-5; 11 bases agree with TRBD1. Sample: peripheral blood. CDR3 in DNA: TGTGCTAGTGGTTTTTTGGGACAGGGGGGCACTGAAGCTTTCTTT. This encodes CASGFLGQGGTEAFF. Combining the CDR3 with reference TRBV12-5 and TRBJ1-1 gives the whole variable domain DARVTQTPRHKVTEMGQEVTMRCQPILGHNTVFWYRQTMMQGLELLAYFRNRAPLDDSGMPKDRFSAEMPDATLATLKIQPSEPRDSAVYFCASGFLGQGGTEAFFGQGTRLTVV.